The following is a TCR beta chain sequence with its context. This clone has only one observation. The antigen it recognizes is unknown. No much larger clone exists at a distance of one base, and base qualities are not known. This entry comes from a study of shared clonotypes between healthy human individuals (TCRdb year 2020). With regard to the full study: Two women and a few men aged 18 to 49 years were included in the cohort. To increase sequencing depth and limit assay-specific biases, different laboratories used diverse techniques to prepare libraries and sequence TCR repertoires. Leukapheresis yielded between about 0.85 and 9 billion PBMCs per donor. To estimate repertoire size and how much clonotypes are shared between individuals, the study performed deep sequencing of blood TCR repertoires from about 5 healthy adults. For each donor, CD4 naive and CD4 memory were each run on three plates, CD8 naive on two plates, and CD8 memory on one plate.

Overall results and qualifications from the work: Clonotypes shared by all four sorted-subset donors showed higher generation probabilities than non-shared clonotypes. Sampling was restricted to blood, and TCR repertoires in tissue are likely to differ from TCR repertoires in blood. Rarefaction of sorted-subset datasets indicated incomplete sequencing despite the large sequencing depth. Naive subsets generally had larger estimated clonotype richness than memory subsets did. The small number of donors limited the genetic and exposure-history diversity represented. Pairwise subsampling led to the expectation that sequencing depth would affect the degree of clonotype sharing among donors. Roughly 5% of naive CD4, 3.5% of naive CD8, approximately 2% of memory CD4, and more than 0.35% of memory CD8 clonotypes were shared across a few donors.

Using the deep immunoSEQ assay, multiplex PCR amplified TCR CDR3 regions from genomic DNA. Extracted genomic DNA from each cell subset was spread evenly across all wells of several immunoSEQ 96-well plates, with each plate serving as a replicate. For sorted subsets, each replicate PCR was loaded with 200 ng genomic DNA, equivalent to roughly 30,000 T cell genomes. The purified libraries were quantified using a Qubit 3.0 fluorometer, sized with a Bioanalyzer 2100, and then quantified again using the KAPA Library Quantification kit. Each immunoSEQ 96-well plate was sequenced on its own single-read 150-cycle Illumina NextSeq 550 flow cell. Per the authors' processing: Because only junctional sequences without quality scores were contained in the immunoSEQ output, filtering matching that applied to full-length reads could not be performed. Sequences were annotated with PyIR, a Python wrapper for IgBLAST v1.9, using IMGT germline references to assign V/J genes and CDR3. Reads were removed for weak V/J assignments (E-value above 1e-6), missing CDR3, stop codons, out-of-frame junctions, or ambiguous translated residues. V3J clonotypes were defined as sequences sharing the same inferred V gene, J gene, and CDR3 amino acid sequence. The percentage overlap between two repertoires was calculated by dividing the number of shared unique clonotypes by the size of the smaller repertoire. Repertoire richness was assessed with RTK rarefaction, the Chao1 estimator, and Recon v2.1 estimates of unobserved clonotypes. Generation probabilities for all TCRbeta clonotypes obtained by the gDNA method from a few donors were computed using OLGA. TCRdb took over this immuneACCESS table, retaining in-frame rearrangements with V and J assigned. Such tables are incomplete; in checked studies, under half of the missing clones stem from an unresolved V gene, and the remainder is unexplained. V, J and clone size are taken as reported in that table, and D and trimming were inferred from the DNA itself. Counted in this sample were some 1.5 million clones; 98% of them appeared once. The top ten clones comprise 0.4% to 0.45% of the sample.

Donors were healthy HIV-negative adults with no recently reported acute infections or vaccinations. All donors were Caucasian adults living in Nashville, Tennessee, USA. Magnetic negative selection was used to enrich CD4+ T cells, after which naive cells were positively selected on CD45RA and the negative fraction became the memory subset. Blood was collected by leukapheresis, and PBMCs were isolated by Ficoll-Histopaque density gradient centrifugation and then cryopreserved in liquid nitrogen vapor phase. Analytical flow cytometry was used to check the purity and quantity of every magnetically sorted T cell population. Each sorted fraction had its genomic DNA isolated and then quantified by UV absorbance on a Nanodrop 2000c. Reading from cysteine to phenylalanine, the CDR3 counts 16 amino acids. Only the CDR3 DNA is retained, 48 bases long and in frame from the first base. Relative to germline, V is 1 base shorter and J is 0 bases shorter, with 10 bases between their ends. From the germline V gene, CDR1 is SGHTA and CDR2 is FQGNSA.

The TCR originated in a man aged 30 to 45 in good health. The chain links TRBV7-2 with TRBJ1-3; too little of a D gene remains to name it. Material for sequencing was naive CD4+ T cells sorted from blood. Read against the paper, the sample's cell subset or site label means: CD45RA+ positively selected. The nucleotide sequence is given as TGTGCCAGCAGCTTAGGGGGAGGCTCCTCTGGAAACACCATATATTTT. Its protein product is CASSLGGGSSGNTIYF.